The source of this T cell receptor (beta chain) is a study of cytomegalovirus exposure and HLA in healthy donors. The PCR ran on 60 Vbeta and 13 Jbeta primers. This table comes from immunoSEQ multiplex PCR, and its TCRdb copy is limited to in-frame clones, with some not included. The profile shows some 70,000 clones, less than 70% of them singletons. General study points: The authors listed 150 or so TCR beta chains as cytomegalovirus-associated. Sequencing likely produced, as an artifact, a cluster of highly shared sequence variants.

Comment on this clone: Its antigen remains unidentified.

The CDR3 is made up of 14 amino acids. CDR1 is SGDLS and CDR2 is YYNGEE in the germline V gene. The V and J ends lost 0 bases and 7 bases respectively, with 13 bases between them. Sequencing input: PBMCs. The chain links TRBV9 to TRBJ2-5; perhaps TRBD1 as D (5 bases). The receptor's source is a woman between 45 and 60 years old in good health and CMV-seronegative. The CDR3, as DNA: TGTGCCAGCAGCGTAGTAGGACACTCCGGGACCCAGTACTTC. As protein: CASSVVGHSGTQYF.